This T cell receptor beta chain comes out of a study of identical twins. Study-wide points: Insertions were fewer in abundant cord blood beta clonotypes, whereas memory repertoires showed none of this pattern.

MiXCR, applied by TCRdb to the 5' RACE reads, yields one record per CDR3 protein. The sample carries about 240,000 distinct CDR3 sequences, about an eighth recorded once. This clonotype has ten or more counts. Its antigen is not identified. V shed 6 bases and J 1 base; nucleotides not matched to a gene: 8. This CDR3 has 15 residues. The same sample was also studied in work on yellow fever vaccine responses in identical twins. That source adds: A vaccine T cell response that seemed partly convergent and partly personalized was reported in twins.

The V gene is TRBV12-3 or TRBV12-4, the J gene TRBJ2-7; TRBD2 aligns across 8 bases. This receptor was taken from a woman aged 18-30 years in good health. Sequencing was performed on memory (CD45RO+) T cells sorted from blood. This chain's CDR3 is CASSPVGGGSYEQYF. The CDR3 DNA reads TGTGCCAGCAGCCCTGTGGGCGGGGGGTCCTACGAGCAGTACTTC.